This T cell receptor beta chain emerged from a study of read filtering for tumor transcriptome and immune sequencing. Study at large: Mean patient age was roughly 72 years, range roughly 40 to 80; 17 male, around 15 female. DNase treatment preceded whole-transcriptome library preparation. Study findings and constraints: In IR-seq, single-read clonotypes were 75% to 90% of clonotypes but approximately 3.5% of reads.

This clonotype has a count of ten or more. The antigen is unknown. Trimming removed 3 bases from V and 8 bases from J; junction bases left unmatched: 8. The germline V gene has CDR1 SGHRS and CDR2 YFSETQ. The CDR3 totals 15 residues. This library used about 360 ng RNA and molecular barcoded adaptors spanning alpha/delta and beta/gamma chains. TCRdb re-derived calls from the reads in MiXCR, one entry per CDR3 protein. This table holds tens of thousands of distinct CDR3 sequences, 20% found once. The specimen was a population of CD138-negative cells sorted from bone marrow. This clonotype originated in a donor aged 40 or older with multiple myeloma. V gene TRBV5-1 combines with J gene TRBJ2-1, with 10 bases that match TRBD2. The chain's CDR3 is CASSSNSGRIDEQFF. CDR3 nucleotide sequence: TGCGCCAGCAGCTCGAATAGCGGGAGGATTGATGAGCAGTTCTTC.